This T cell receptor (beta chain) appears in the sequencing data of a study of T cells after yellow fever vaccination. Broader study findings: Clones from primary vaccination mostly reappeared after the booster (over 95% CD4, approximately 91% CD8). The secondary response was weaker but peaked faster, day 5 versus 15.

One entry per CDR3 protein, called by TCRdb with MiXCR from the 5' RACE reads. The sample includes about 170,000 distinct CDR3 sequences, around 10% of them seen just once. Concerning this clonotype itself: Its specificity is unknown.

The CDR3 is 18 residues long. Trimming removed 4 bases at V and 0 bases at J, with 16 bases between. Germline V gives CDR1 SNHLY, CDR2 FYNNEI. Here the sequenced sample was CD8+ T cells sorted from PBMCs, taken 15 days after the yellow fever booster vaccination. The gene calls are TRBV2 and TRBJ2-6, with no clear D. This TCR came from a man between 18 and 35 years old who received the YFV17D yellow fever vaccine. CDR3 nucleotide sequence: TGTGCCAGCAGTGGAGATGGGGTTACGGTCTCTGGGGCCAACGTCCTGACTTTC. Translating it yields CASSGDGVTVSGANVLTF. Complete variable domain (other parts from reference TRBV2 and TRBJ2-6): EPEVTQTPSHQVTQMGQEVILRCVPISNHLYFYWYRQILGQKVEFLVSFYNNEISEKSEIFDDQFSVERPDGSNFTLKIRSTKLEDSAMYFCASSGDGVTVSGANVLTFGAGSRLTVL.